Below are 2 T cell receptor beta chains sequenced from a single sample in a study of T cell responses to AZD1222 COVID-19 vaccine. The method was immunoSEQ multiplex PCR; TCRdb's version includes in-frame clones alone and lacks a portion of them. The repertoire has fewer than 110,000 clones, 70% to 90% of them found once; the top ten carry 1.4%. This material consisted of peripheral blood, taken on day 0 of AZD1222 vaccination. All receptors come from an adult in good health.

This sequence joins TRBV6-2 or TRBV6-3 and TRBJ2-3, with D possibly TRBD2 on 5 matching bases. This CDR3 contains 14 residues. The V end lost 5 bases, the J end lost 6 bases, and 15 bases lay between the germline ends. Looked up from germline, CDR1 is MNHEY and CDR2 is SVGEGT. CDR3 DNA: TGTGCCAGCAGTCAGAGCGGAGGTTGGGATACGCAGTATTTT. Its protein product is CASSQSGGWDTQYF.

The chain is built from TRBV4-2 and TRBJ1-1, with 7 bases fitting TRBD1. With V trimmed by 4 bases and J by 5 bases, 10 bases remained unmatched. The CDR3 is made up of 15 amino acids. CDR1 is LGHNA and CDR2 is YNFKEQ in the germline V gene. The CDR3 sequence: CASSPGGQGETEAFF. The CDR3 DNA follows: TGTGCCAGCAGCCCCGGGGGGCAGGGGGAGACTGAAGCTTTCTTT.